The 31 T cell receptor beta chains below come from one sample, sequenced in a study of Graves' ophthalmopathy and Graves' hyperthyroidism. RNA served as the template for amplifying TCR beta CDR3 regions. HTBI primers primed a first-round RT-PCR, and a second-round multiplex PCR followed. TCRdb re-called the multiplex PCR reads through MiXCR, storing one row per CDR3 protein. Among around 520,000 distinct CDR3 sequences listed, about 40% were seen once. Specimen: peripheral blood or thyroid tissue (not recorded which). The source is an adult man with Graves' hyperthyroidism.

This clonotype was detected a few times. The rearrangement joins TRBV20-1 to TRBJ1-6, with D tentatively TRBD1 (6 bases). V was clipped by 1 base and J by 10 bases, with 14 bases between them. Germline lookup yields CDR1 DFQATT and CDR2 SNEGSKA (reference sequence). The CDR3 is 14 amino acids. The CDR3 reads CSARGLGAQSPLHF. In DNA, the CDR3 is TGCAGTGCTAGAGGGTTGGGGGCGCAGTCACCCCTCCACTTT.

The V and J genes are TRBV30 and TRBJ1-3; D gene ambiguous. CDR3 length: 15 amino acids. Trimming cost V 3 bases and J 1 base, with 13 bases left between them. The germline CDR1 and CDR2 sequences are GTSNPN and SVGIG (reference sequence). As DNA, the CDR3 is TGTGCCTGGAGCGCCCGAACTCGGTCTGGAAACACCATATATTTT. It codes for CAWSARTRSGNTIYF. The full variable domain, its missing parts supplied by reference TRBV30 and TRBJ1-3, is SQTIHQWPATLVQPVGSPLSLECTVEGTSNPNLYWYRQAAGRGLQLLFYSVGIGQISSEVPQNLSASRPQDRQFILSSKKLLLSDSGFYLCAWSARTRSGNTIYFGEGSWLTVV.

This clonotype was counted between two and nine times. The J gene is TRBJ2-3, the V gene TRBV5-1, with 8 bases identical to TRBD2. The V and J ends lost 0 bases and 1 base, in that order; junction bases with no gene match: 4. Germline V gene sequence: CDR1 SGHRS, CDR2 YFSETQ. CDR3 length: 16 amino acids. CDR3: CASSLDPAGGTDTQYF. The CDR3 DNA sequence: TGCGCCAGCAGCTTGGATCCAGCGGGAGGCACAGATACGCAGTATTTT.

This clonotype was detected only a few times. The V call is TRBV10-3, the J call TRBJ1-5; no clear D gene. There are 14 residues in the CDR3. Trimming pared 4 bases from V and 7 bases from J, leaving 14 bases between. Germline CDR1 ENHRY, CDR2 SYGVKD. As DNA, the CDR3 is TGTGCCATCAGTGCAACCGACTACGAGCAGCCCCAGCATTTT. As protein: CAISATDYEQPQHF.

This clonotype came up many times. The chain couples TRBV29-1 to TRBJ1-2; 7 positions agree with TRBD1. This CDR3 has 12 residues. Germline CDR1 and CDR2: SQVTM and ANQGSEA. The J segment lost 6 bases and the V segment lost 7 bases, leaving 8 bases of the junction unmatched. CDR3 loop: CSEGGQIHGYTF. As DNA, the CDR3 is TGCAGCGAGGGGGGACAGATCCATGGCTACACCTTC.

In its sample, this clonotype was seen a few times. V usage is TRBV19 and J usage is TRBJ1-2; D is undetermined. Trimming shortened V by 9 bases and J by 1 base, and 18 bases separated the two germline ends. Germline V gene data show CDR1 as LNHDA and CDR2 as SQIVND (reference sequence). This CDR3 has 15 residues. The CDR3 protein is CASSPLGSDNYGYTF. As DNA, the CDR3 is TGTGCCAGCTCACCCCTGGGGAGCGATAACTATGGCTACACCTTC.

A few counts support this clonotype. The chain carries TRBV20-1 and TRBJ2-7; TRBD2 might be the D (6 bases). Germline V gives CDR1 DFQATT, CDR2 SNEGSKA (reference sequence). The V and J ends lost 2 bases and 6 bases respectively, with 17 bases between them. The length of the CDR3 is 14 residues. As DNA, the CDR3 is TGCAGTGCTAGATTTTTACTAGCCGACGCCGAGCAGTACTTC. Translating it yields CSARFLLADAEQYF.

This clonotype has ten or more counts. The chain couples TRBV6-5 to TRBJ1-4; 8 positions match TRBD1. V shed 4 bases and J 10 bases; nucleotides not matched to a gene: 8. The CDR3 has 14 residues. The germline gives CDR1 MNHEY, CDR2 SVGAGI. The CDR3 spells CASSFATGGGKLFF. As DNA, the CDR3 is TGTGCCAGCAGTTTCGCTACAGGGGGAGGAAAACTGTTTTTT.

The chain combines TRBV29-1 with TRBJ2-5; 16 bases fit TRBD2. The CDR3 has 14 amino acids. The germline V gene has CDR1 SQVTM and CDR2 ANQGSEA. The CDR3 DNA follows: TGCAGACTGGGACTAGCGGGAGGGGGAGAGACCCAGTACTTC. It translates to CRLGLAGGGETQYF.

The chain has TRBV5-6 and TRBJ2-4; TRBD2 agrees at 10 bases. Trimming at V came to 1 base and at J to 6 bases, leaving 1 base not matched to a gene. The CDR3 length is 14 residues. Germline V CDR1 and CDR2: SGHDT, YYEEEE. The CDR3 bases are TGTGCCAGCAGCTTGCCTAGCGGGAGAAACATTCAGTACTTC. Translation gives CASSLPSGRNIQYF.

The CDR3 reads CSARDAAQQYF. The DNA for the CDR3 is TGCAGTGCTAGAGATGCGGCTCAGCAGTACTTC. The chain couples TRBV20-1 to TRBJ2-7; D unclear. Germline lookup yields CDR1 DFQATT and CDR2 SNEGSKA (reference sequence). V was shortened by 0 bases and J by 8 bases, with 8 bases between the two germline ends. This CDR3 comprises 11 residues.

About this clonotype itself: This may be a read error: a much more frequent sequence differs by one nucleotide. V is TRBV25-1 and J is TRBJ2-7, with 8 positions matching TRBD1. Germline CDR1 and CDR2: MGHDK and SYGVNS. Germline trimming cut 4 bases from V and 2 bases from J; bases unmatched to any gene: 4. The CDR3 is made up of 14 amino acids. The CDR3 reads CASSGTDRAYEQYF. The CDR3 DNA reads TGTGCCAGCAGTGGTACGGACAGGGCCTACGAGCAGTACTTC.

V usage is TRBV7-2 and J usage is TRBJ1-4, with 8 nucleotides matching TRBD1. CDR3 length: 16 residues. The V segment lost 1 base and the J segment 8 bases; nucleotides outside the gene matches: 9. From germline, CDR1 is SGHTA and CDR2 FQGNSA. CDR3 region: CASSLGWSGGDEKLFF. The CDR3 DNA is TGTGCCAGCAGCTTAGGGTGGTCAGGGGGCGACGAAAAACTGTTTTTT.

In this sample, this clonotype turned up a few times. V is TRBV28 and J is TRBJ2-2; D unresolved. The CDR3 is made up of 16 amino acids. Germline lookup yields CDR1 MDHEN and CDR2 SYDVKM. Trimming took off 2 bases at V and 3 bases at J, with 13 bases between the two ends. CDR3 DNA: TGTGCCAGCAGTTTAAGTTCCCAAGGAGACACCGGGGAGCTGTTTTTT. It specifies CASSLSSQGDTGELFF.

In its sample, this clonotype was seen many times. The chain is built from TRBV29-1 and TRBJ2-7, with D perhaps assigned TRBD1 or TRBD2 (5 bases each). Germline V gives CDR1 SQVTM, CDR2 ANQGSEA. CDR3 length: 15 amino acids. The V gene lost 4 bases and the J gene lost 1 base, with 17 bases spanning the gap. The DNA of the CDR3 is TGCAGCGTTGTAGCGTCCCAGGGCCTATCCTACGAGCAGTACTTC. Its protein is CSVVASQGLSYEQYF.

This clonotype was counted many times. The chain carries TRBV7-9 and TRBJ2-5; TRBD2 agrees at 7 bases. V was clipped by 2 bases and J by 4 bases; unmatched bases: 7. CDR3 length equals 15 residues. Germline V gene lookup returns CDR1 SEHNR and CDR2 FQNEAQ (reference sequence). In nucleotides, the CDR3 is TGTGCCAGCAGCTTACCGGGACTACCTTCAGAGACCCAGTACTTC. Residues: CASSLPGLPSETQYF.

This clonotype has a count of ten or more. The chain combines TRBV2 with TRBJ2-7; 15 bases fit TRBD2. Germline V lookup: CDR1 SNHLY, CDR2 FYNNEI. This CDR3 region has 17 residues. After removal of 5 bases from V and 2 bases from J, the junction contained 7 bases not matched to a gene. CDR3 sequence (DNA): TGTGCCAGCAGTAGAACTGGACTAGCGGGAGGGCCCTACGAGCAGTACTTC. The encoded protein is CASSRTGLAGGPYEQYF.

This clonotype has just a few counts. The CDR3 loop is CASSPSQGSGANVLTF. For the CDR3, the DNA is TGTGCCAGCAGCCCGTCACAGGGGTCTGGGGCCAACGTCCTGACTTTC. This chain connects TRBV4-2 to TRBJ2-6, with TRBD1 identical over 7 bases. The CDR3 loop spans 16 amino acids. V gave up 4 bases and J gave up 1 base; unmatched junction bases: 4. From germline, CDR1 is LGHNA and CDR2 YNFKEQ.

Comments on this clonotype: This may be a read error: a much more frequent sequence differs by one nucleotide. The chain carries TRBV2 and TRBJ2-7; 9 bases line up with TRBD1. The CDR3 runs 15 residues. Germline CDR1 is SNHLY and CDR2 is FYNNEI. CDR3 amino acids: CASSEQGQGSYELYF. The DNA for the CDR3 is TGTGCCAGCAGTGAACAAGGACAGGGGAGCTACGAGCTGTACTTC.

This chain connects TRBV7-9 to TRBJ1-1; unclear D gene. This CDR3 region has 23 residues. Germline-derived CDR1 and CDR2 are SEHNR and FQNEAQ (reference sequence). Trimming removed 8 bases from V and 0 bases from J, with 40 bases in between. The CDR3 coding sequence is TGTGCCAGCCCTTATACGGGCCATACTCGTCCAATATGGCCCTGCGGGGTGAACACTGAAGCTTTCTTT. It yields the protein CASPYTGHTRPIWPCGVNTEAFF.

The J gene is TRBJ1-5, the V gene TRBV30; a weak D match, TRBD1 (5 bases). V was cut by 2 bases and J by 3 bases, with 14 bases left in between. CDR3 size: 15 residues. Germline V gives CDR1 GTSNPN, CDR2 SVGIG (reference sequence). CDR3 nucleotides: TGTGCCTGGAGTTTGCGACAGCCTAACAATCAGCCCCAGCATTTT. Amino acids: CAWSLRQPNNQPQHF.

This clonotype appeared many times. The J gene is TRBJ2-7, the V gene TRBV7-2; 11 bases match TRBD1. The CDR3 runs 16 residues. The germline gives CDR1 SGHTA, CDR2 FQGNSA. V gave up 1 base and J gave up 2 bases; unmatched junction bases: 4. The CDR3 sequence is CASSLDLGQGAYEQYF. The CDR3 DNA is TGTGCCAGCAGCTTAGATTTGGGACAGGGGGCCTACGAGCAGTACTTC.

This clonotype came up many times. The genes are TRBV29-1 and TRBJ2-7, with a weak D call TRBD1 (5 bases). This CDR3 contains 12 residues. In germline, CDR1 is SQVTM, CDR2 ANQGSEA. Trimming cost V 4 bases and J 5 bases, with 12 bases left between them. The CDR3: CSVAQGRDEQYF. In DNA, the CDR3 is TGCAGCGTTGCCCAGGGTAGGGACGAGCAGTACTTC.

The CDR3 bases are TGTGCCAGCAGTTGGGGCAGGGGACCAATAGCTGGGGCCAACGTCCTGACTTTC. This codes for CASSWGRGPIAGANVLTF. This chain connects TRBV6-5 to TRBJ2-6; the D gene is possibly TRBD1 (6 bases). CDR1 is MNHEY and CDR2 is SVGAGI in the germline V gene. Trimming removed 4 bases at V and 2 bases at J, with 18 bases between. This CDR3 region has 18 residues.

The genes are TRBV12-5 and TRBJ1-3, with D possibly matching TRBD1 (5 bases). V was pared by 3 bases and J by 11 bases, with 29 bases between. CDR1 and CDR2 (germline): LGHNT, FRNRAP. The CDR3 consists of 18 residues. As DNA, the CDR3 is TGTGCTAGTGGTTTCCACCTAGAAATTACGGGACGTGAGGACGCCATATATTTT. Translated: CASGFHLEITGREDAIYF.

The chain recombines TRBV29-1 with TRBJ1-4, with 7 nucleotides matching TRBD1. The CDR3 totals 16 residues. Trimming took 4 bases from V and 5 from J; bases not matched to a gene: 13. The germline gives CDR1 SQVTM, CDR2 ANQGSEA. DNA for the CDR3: TGCAGCGTTGGCCTCGGGACAGCAACCTACAATGAAAAACTGTTTTTT. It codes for CSVGLGTATYNEKLFF.

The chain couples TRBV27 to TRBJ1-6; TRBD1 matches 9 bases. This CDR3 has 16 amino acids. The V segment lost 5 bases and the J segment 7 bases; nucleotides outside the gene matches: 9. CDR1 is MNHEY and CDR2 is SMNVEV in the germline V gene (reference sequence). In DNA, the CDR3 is TGTGCCAGCAGTCCGGATACAGGGGGCGCGAATTCACCCCTCCACTTT. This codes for CASSPDTGGANSPLHF.

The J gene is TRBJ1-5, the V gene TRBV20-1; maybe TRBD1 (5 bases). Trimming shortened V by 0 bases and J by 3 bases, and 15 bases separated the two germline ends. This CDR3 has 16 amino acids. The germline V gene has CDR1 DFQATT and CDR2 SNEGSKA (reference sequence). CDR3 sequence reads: CSARDLWDGYNQPQHF. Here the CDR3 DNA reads TGCAGTGCTAGAGATCTATGGGACGGCTACAATCAGCCCCAGCATTTT.

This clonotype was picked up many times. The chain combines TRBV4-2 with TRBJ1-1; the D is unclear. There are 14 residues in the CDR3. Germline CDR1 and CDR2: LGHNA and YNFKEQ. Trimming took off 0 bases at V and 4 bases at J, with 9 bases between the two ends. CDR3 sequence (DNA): TGTGCCAGCAGCCAAGATGGGTTAGGCACTGAAGCTTTCTTT. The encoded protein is CASSQDGLGTEAFF.

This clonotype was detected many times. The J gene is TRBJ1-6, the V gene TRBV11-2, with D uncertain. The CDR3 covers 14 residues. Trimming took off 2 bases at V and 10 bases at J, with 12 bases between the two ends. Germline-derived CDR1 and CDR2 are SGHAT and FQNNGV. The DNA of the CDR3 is TGTGCCAGCAGCTTAAGGAGGACGGACTCACCCCTCCACTTT. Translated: CASSLRRTDSPLHF.

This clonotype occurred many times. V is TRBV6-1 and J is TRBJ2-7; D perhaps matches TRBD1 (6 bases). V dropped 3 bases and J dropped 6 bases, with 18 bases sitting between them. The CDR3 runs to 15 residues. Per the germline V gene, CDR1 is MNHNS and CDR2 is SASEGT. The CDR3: CASSDDGAGAGEQYF. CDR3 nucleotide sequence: TGTGCCAGCAGTGATGACGGGGCAGGGGCAGGCGAGCAGTACTTC.